This T cell receptor (beta chain) appears in the sequencing data of a study of cytomegalovirus exposure and HLA in healthy donors. Though probably carrying unrecorded immune exposures, donors were nominally healthy at sampling. Concerning this clone itself: Its target is not known.

Study findings and constraints: Cytomegalovirus association was listed for about 160 TCR beta chains. A later analysis found that most CMV-associated TCR beta chains appeared HLA-restricted. An analysis that was carried out later associated fewer than 20,000 TCR beta sequences with HLA alleles at 0.05 false discovery rate.

Germline lookup yields CDR1 SGHTA and CDR2 FQGTGA. The CDR3 has 14 residues. V shed 3 bases and J shed 9 bases, with 12 bases lying between them. PCR amplification relied on 60 Vbeta primers (plus 13 Jbeta primers). The data were produced by immunoSEQ multiplex PCR, yet TCRdb's version contains in-frame clones alone and is incomplete. In the table there are over 100,000 clones, roughly four fifths of which are singletons. The sequenced sample consisted of PBMCs. The chain employs TRBV7-3 and TRBJ1-6; a weak D match, TRBD1 (5 bases). This TCR derives from a man aged 30 to 45 in good health and CMV-seropositive. In DNA, the CDR3 is TGTGCCAGCAGCTTTGGGGGGGAGGCTTCACCCCTCCACTTT. This encodes CASSFGGEASPLHF. The full variable domain, completed using reference TRBV7-3 and TRBJ1-6, is GAGVSQTPSNKVTEKGKYVELRCDPISGHTALYWYRQSLGQGPEFLIYFQGTGAADDSGLPNDRFFAVRPEGSVSTLKIQRTERGDSAVYLCASSFGGEASPLHFGNGTRLTVT.